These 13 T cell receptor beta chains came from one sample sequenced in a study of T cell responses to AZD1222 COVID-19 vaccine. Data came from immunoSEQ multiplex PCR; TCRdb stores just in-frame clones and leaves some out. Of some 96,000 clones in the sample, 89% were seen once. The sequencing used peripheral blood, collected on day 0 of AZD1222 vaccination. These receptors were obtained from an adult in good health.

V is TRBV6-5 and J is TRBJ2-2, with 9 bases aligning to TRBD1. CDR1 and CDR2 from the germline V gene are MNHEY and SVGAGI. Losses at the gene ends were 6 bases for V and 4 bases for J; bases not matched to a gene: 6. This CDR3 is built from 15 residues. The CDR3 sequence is CASSKIQGATGELFF. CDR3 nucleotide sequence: TGTGCCAGCAGCAAAATACAGGGGGCCACCGGGGAGCTGTTTTTT.

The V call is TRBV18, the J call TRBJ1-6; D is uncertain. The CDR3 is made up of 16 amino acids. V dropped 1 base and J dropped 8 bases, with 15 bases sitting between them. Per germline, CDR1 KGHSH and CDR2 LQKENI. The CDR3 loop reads CASSPLETRPDSPLHF. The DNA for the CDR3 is TGTGCCAGCTCACCACTTGAGACCCGGCCCGATTCACCCCTCCACTTT.

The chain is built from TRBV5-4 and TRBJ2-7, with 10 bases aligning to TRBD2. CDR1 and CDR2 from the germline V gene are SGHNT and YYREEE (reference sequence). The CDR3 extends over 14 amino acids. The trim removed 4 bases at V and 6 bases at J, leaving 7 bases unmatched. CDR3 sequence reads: CASSESSGSTEQYF. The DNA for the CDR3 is TGTGCCAGCAGCGAATCTAGCGGGAGTACCGAGCAGTACTTC.

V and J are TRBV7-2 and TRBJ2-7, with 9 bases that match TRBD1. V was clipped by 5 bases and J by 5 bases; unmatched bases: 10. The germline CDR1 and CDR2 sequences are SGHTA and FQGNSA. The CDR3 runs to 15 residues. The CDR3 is CASSRGGQGNHEQYF. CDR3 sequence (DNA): TGTGCCAGCAGCCGTGGGGGACAGGGTAATCACGAGCAGTACTTC. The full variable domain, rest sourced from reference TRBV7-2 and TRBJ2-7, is GAGVSQSPSNKVTEKGKDVELRCDPISGHTALYWYRQSLGQGLEFLIYFQGNSAPDKSGLPSDRFSAERTGGSVSTLTIQRTQQEDSAVYLCASSRGGQGNHEQYFGPGTRLTVT.

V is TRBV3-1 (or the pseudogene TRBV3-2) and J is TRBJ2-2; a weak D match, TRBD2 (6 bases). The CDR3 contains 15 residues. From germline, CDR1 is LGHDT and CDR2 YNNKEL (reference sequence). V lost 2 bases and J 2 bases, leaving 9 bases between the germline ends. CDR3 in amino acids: CASSQSGSNTGELFF. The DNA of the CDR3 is TGTGCCAGCAGCCAAAGCGGGTCTAACACCGGGGAGCTGTTTTTT.

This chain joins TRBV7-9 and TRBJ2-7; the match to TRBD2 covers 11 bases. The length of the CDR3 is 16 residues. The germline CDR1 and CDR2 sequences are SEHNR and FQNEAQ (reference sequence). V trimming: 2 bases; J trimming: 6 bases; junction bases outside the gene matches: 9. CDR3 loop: CASSLSRASGRTEQYF. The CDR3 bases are TGTGCCAGCAGCTTAAGTCGAGCTAGCGGGAGGACCGAGCAGTACTTC.

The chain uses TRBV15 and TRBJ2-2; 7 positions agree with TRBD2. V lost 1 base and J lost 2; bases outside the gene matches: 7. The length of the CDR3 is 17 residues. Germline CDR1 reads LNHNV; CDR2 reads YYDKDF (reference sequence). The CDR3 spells CATSRAKAGLNTGELFF. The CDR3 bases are TGTGCCACCAGCAGAGCCAAGGCGGGACTAAACACCGGGGAGCTGTTTTTT. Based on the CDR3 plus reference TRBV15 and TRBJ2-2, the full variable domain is DAMVIQNPRYQVTQFGKPVTLSCSQTLNHNVMYWYQQKSSQAPKLLFHYYDKDFNNEADTPDNFQSRRPNTSFCFLDIRSPGLGDTAMYLCATSRAKAGLNTGELFFGEGSRLTVL.

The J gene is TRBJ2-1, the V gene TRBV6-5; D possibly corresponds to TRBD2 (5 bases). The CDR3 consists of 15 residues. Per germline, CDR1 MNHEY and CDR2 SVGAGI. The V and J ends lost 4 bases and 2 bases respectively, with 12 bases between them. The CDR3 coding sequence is TGTGCCAGCAGTTTAGCAGTAGCGACCTACAATGAGCAGTTCTTC. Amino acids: CASSLAVATYNEQFF.

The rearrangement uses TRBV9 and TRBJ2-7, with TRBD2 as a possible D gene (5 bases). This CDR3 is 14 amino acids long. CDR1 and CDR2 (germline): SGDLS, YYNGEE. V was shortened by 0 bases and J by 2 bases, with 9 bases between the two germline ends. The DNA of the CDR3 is TGTGCCAGCAGCGTAGGGGGAGATACCTACGAGCAGTACTTC. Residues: CASSVGGDTYEQYF.

In DNA, the CDR3 is TGTGCCAGCAGGGCGACCTATAATTCACCCCTCCACTTT. Its protein product is CASRATYNSPLHF. V usage is TRBV6-4 and J usage is TRBJ1-6; D not resolved. Germline V CDR1 and CDR2: MRHNA, SNTAGT. There are 13 residues in the CDR3. Trimming cost V 6 bases and J 2 bases, with 5 bases left between them.

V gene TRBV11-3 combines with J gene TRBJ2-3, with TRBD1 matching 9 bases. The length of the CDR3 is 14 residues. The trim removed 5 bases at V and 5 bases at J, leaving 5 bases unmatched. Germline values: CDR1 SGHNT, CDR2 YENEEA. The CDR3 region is CASSLQGAGDTQYF. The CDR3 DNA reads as TGTGCCAGCAGCCTACAGGGGGCTGGAGATACGCAGTATTTT.

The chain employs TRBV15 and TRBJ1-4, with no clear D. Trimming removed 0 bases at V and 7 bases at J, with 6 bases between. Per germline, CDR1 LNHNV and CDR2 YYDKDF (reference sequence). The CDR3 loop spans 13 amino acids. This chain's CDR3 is CATSRDLTEKLFF. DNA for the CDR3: TGTGCCACCAGCAGAGATTTAACTGAAAAACTGTTTTTT.

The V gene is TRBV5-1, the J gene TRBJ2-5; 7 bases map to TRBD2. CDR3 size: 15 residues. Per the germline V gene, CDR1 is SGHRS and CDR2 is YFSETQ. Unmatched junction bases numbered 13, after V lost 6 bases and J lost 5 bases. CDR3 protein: CASTPAGVRGETQYF. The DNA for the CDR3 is TGCGCCAGCACCCCTGCGGGGGTACGGGGGGAGACCCAGTACTTC.